The sequence of this T cell receptor beta chain was determined in a study of cytomegalovirus exposure and HLA in healthy donors. Whole-study findings and limits: Specific recognition of CMV antigens was confirmed in vitro for a few chains (all CMV-associated). A link between a missense DCLRE1C variant and TCR beta V- and J-gene trimming emerged from a later analysis.

The PCR had 60 Vbeta and 13 Jbeta primers. Only in-frame clones appear in the TCRdb table, and some are missing; sequencing was by immunoSEQ multiplex PCR. Of roughly 100,000 clones in the sample, 70% to 90% are singletons; the top ten hold 5.6%. This clone was detected once. What it binds is unknown. The receptor comes from a woman between 18 and 29 years old in good health and CMV-seropositive. Sequenced sample: PBMCs.

The CDR3 loop is CASSIVRGYSNQPQHF. The CDR3 bases are TGTGCCAGTAGTATAGTTAGGGGGTATAGCAATCAGCCCCAGCATTTT. The chain carries TRBV19 and TRBJ1-5; TRBD1 might be the D (6 bases). Germline CDR1 is LNHDA and CDR2 is SQIVND (reference sequence). Trimming cost V 1 base and J 0 bases, with 10 bases left between them. This CDR3 contains 16 residues. The full variable domain, its missing parts supplied by reference TRBV19 and TRBJ1-5, is DGGITQSPKYLFRKEGQNVTLSCEQNLNHDAMYWYRQDPGQGLRLIYYSQIVNDFQKGDIAEGYSVSREKKESFPLTVTSAQKNPTAFYLCASSIVRGYSNQPQHFGDGTRLSIL.